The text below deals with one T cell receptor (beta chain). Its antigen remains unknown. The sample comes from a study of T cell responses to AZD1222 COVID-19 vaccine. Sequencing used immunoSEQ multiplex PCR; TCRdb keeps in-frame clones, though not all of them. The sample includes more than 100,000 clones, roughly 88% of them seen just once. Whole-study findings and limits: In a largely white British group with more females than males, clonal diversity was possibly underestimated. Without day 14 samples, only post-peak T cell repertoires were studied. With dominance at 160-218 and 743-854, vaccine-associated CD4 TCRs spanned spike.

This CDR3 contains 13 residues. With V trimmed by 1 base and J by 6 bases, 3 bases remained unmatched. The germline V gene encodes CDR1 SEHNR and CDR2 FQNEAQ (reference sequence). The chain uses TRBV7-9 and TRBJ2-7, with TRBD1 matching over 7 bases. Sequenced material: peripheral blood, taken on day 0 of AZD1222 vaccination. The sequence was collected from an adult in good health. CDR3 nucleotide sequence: TGTGCCAGCAGCTTAGAGACAGGGACCGAGCAGTACTTC. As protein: CASSLETGTEQYF. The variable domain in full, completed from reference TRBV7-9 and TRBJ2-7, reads DTGVSQNPRHKITKRGQNVTFRCDPISEHNRLYWYRQTLGQGPEFLTYFQNEAQLEKSRLLSDRFSAERPKGSFSTLEIQRTEQGDSAMYLCASSLETGTEQYFGPGTRLTVT.